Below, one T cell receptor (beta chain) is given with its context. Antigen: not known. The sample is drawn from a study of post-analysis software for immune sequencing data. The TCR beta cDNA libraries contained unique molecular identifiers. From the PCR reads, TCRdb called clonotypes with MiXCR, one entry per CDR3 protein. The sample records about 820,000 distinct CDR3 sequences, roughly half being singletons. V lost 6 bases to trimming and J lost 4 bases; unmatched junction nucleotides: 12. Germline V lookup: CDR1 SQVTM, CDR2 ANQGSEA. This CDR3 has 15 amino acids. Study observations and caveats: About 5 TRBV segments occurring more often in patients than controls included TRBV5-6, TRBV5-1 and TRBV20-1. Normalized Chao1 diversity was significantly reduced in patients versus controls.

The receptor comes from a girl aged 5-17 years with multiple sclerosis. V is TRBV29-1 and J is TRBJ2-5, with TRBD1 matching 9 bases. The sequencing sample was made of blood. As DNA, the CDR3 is TGCAGCGTCGCCACCCTGGGACAGGGTGGAGAGACCCAGTACTTC. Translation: CSVATLGQGGETQYF.